This T cell receptor (beta chain) was profiled in a study of memory CD4+ T cells and cytomegalovirus serostatus. The data were produced by immunoSEQ multiplex PCR, yet TCRdb's version contains in-frame clones alone and is incomplete. The sample holds around 26,000 clones, about 80% seen once. Single viable CD3+CD4+CD8-CD45RO+ cells were sorted as the memory CD4+ T cells. The CDR3 is 14 residues long. CDR1 is SNHLY and CDR2 is FYNNEI in the germline V gene. The ends were cut back, 5 bases at V and 4 bases at J, with 13 bases in the middle. This clonotype originated in an adult in good health and CMV-seronegative. The V and J genes are TRBV2 and TRBJ2-3; TRBD1 might be the D (6 bases). Specimen: memory CD4+ T cells from blood. In DNA form, the CDR3 reads TGTGCCAGCAGTTCAGGGGATTTCGCAGATACGCAGTATTTT. Protein product: CASSSGDFADTQYF.